Given below is one TCR beta chain in context. As yet, its antigen is unknown. This sample is part of a study of CXCR3-negative and CXCR3-positive naive CD8 T cells. Overall study: Summed over all libraries, TRB reads came to around 140 million, with about 1.5 +/- 0.3 million per library.

Study results and limitations: Partly lower CXCR3 expression followed cryopreservation, and most assays relied on fresh PBMCs. Whereas both naive subsets had comparably high diversity, memory CD8+ cells had much lower diversity. TRB CDR3s of CXCR3-positive naive cells were more hydrophobic than those of CXCR3-negative naive cells.

This CDR3 spans 15 amino acids. Per the germline V gene, CDR1 is SQVTM and CDR2 is ANQGSEA. In triplicate, each CD8+ T cell subset was sorted at approximately 290,000 cells per replicate. The libraries of TRB cDNA were constructed through 5' RACE using UMI labels. Reanalyzing the 5' RACE reads, TCRdb keeps one entry per CDR3 protein, without DNA. This sample's clone table lists around 160,000 distinct CDR3 sequences. Sequenced: naive CXCR3+ CD8+ T cells from blood. Subset indicated: CD45RO-CCR7+CD27+CD95- naive CD8+ T cells expressing CXCR3 (TNR3+). This rearrangement joins TRBV29-1 to TRBJ1-2; no DNA is available, so the TRBD1 call from TCRdb remains unchecked. The receptor's source is a human donor in good health. Some clones in this sample may be carry-over from other donors' samples. The CDR3 sequence is CSVPITGYSNYGYTF.